The clone carrying this T cell receptor (beta chain) was seen ten or more times. Its antigen remains unknown. This sample is drawn from a study of CD8 T cells in ankylosing spondylitis. The CDR3 totals 16 residues. The V gene lost 1 base and the J gene lost 6 bases, with 18 bases spanning the gap. The germline V gene has CDR1 SGHTA and CDR2 FQGTGA. Study results and caveats: Disease-linked clones reportedly showed significant enrichment in matched ankylosing spondylitis synovial fluid. Clones linked to the disease showed a CD8+ phenotype. They occurred at relatively low frequencies in peripheral blood. Typical of ankylosing spondylitis blood, it appeared, was a TCR beta motif of roughly eight highly homologous variants.

Quantitative 5'-RACE with molecular barcodes generated TCR beta libraries. TCRdb fed the 5' RACE reads into MiXCR, producing one record per CDR3 protein. The sample records some 840,000 distinct CDR3 sequences, 12% being singletons. Material for sequencing was blood, either unsorted or a sorted T cell fraction (not recorded which). This sequence was found in a male donor with ankylosing spondylitis. The chain links TRBV7-3 to TRBJ1-1; D is possibly TRBD1 (5 bases). CDR3: CASSLIGRGSESEAFF. In nucleotides, the CDR3 is TGTGCCAGCAGCTTAATAGGCCGGGGCTCTGAGTCTGAAGCTTTCTTT.